A selection of T cell receptor beta chains follows, all from one sample in a study of shared clonotypes between healthy human individuals. Profiling relied on immunoSEQ multiplex PCR, and the TCRdb table lists in-frame clones only, not all of them. The repertoire holds 950,000 to 1,100,000 clones, with more than 75% as singletons. Source material: memory CD4+ T cells from PBMCs. These receptors all stem from a man aged 18 to 30 in good health. Some clones in this sample may be carry-over from other donors' samples. The CDR3 runs from the conserved cysteine through the conserved F or W.

TRBV5-6	TRBJ1-1	CASSLATSEAFF
TRBV7-6	TRBJ2-1	CASSSFVTATLYNEQFF
TRBV5-1	TRBJ1-1	CASSLEGSLIGEAFF
TRBV5-1	TRBJ2-7	CASSWDRLSYEQYF
TRBV7-3	TRBJ2-1	CASSLKGREVISYNEQFF
TRBV6-5	TRBJ2-3	CASSYRGRTDTQYF
TRBV4-2	TRBJ1-2	CASSQSETVGYTF
TRBV7-9	TRBJ2-7	CASSQGRVNEQYF
TRBV7-2	TRBJ1-3	CASSFGGTGGAYGNTIYF
TRBV9	TRBJ1-5	CASSLTTDQPQHF
TRBV11-2	TRBJ2-7	CASSLYGTSGAQYF
TRBV5-1	TRBJ1-1	CASSTGTGETEAFF
TRBV9	TRBJ2-1	CASSVAGAAERKSSYNEQFF
TRBV5-1	TRBJ2-3	CASSLGLAGMSDTQYF
TRBV5-1	TRBJ1-1	CASSIMGRNTEAFF
TRBV19	TRBJ1-5	CASSIAALSGTPQHF
TRBV21-1	TRBJ2-1	CASSKELLTYNEQFF
TRBV18	TRBJ2-7	CASSPIMGLADYEQYF
TRBV5-4	TRBJ2-3	CASSPVRTKGTQYF
TRBV7-3	TRBJ2-3	CASGMSTDTQYF
TRBV21-1	TRBJ1-2	CASSNGPAGDNGYTF
TRBV20-1	TRBJ2-7	CSAETGDEQYF
TRBV18	TRBJ2-7	CASSPPEQIYEQYF
TRBV10-3	TRBJ2-1	CAIGGTHYNEQFF
TRBV6-6	TRBJ2-6	CASSYGFGANVLTF
TRBV2	TRBJ2-7	CASSSSGSYHEQYF
TRBV5-6	TRBJ1-1	CASSLVSSGNTEAFF
TRBV9	TRBJ2-2	CASSVAVGGGELFF
TRBV5-6	TRBJ2-7	CASSPRASLAYEQYF
TRBV30	TRBJ1-4	CAWNPGTGDEKLFF
TRBV10-1	TRBJ1-1	CASSEYRVGTEAFF
TRBV7-2	TRBJ1-1	CASSFPRTENTEAFF